A single sample gave rise to the 24 T cell receptor beta chains below, sequenced in a study of blood T cell repertoires in COVID-19. Repertoires were generated with immunoSEQ multiplex PCR, while TCRdb's copy carries only in-frame clones and drops some. The sample has roughly 190,000 clones, 82% seen once. Sequencing was performed on PBMCs or T cells enriched from blood (not recorded which). Receptor source: a man in his forties who had recovered from COVID-19.

The chain couples TRBV9 to TRBJ2-5, with D maybe TRBD2 (6 bases). The CDR3 is made up of 17 amino acids. The V and J ends lost 0 bases and 2 bases respectively, with 17 bases between them. In germline, CDR1 is SGDLS, CDR2 YYNGEE. DNA of the CDR3: TGTGCCAGCAGCGTAGGTCCCCCTCTAGCGTCACAAGAGACCCAGTACTTC. Translation gives CASSVGPPLASQETQYF.

This clone is a singleton in its sample. This chain links TRBV27 with TRBJ1-4, with TRBD1 identical over 10 bases. The germline gives CDR1 MNHEY, CDR2 SMNVEV (reference sequence). J gave up 5 bases and V 4 bases, and 4 bases lay outside the gene matches. The CDR3 contains 15 residues. Written as DNA, the CDR3 is TGTGCCAGCAGTTCTCCGGACAGGGGGAATGAAAAACTGTTTTTT. This codes for CASSSPDRGNEKLFF.

The V and J genes are TRBV29-1 and TRBJ2-7, with 10 bases identical to TRBD2. V trimming: 7 bases; J trimming: 6 bases; junction bases outside the gene matches: 12. The germline V gene encodes CDR1 SQVTM and CDR2 ANQGSEA. CDR3 size: 14 residues. CDR3 sequence (DNA): TGCAGCGCCTCCAGGACTAGCGGCCCATTCGAGCAGTACTTC. As protein: CSASRTSGPFEQYF.

This clone has a handful of counts. The chain is built from TRBV7-3 and TRBJ1-1; D call uncertain. The length of the CDR3 is 11 residues. The V gene lost 4 bases and the J gene lost 8 bases, with 8 bases spanning the gap. Germline V gene sequence: CDR1 SGHTA, CDR2 FQGTGA. CDR3 in amino acids: CASSSFLEAFF. CDR3 in DNA: TGTGCCAGCAGCTCCTTCCTGGAAGCTTTCTTT.

The rearrangement links TRBV6-5 to TRBJ2-2; D may be TRBD1 (6 bases). This CDR3 has 15 residues. Trimming cost V 2 bases and J 4 bases, with 11 bases left between them. Germline CDR1 and CDR2: MNHEY and SVGAGI. DNA for the CDR3: TGTGCCAGCAGTTACGGGGGCCGCGGCACCGGGGAGCTGTTTTTT. Residues: CASSYGGRGTGELFF.

J is TRBJ1-1 and V is TRBV30; no firm D call. Germline V gene sequence: CDR1 GTSNPN, CDR2 SVGIG (reference sequence). This CDR3 has 12 residues. Trimming took 4 bases from V and 6 from J, leaving 12 bases between them. The CDR3 here is CAWTKVQAEAFF. CDR3 nucleotides: TGTGCCTGGACCAAAGTGCAGGCTGAAGCTTTCTTT.

V and J are TRBV11-2 and TRBJ1-6, with D possibly matching TRBD1 (5 bases). Trimming stripped 0 bases from V and 10 bases from J, with 22 bases between. Germline CDR1 SGHAT, CDR2 FQNNGV. CDR3 size: 18 residues. The CDR3, as DNA: TGTGCCAGCAGCTTAGATTTATCCCGAACAGGCGCCCGCTCACCCCTCCACTTT. It translates to CASSLDLSRTGARSPLHF. Based on the CDR3 plus reference TRBV11-2 and TRBJ1-6, the full variable domain is EAGVAQSPRYKIIEKRQSVAFWCNPISGHATLYWYQQILGQGPKLLIQFQNNGVVDDSQLPKDRFSAERLKGVDSTLKIQPAKLEDSAVYLCASSLDLSRTGARSPLHFGNGTRLTVT.

The table lists this clone with a count of one. The chain is built from TRBV7-3 and TRBJ2-1; 8 positions match TRBD2. The V segment lost 5 bases and the J segment 9 bases; nucleotides outside the gene matches: 12. The CDR3 covers 15 residues. In germline, CDR1 is SGHTA, CDR2 FQGTGA. The CDR3 is CASSQAGGGISEQFF. The CDR3 DNA is TGTGCCAGCAGCCAGGCCGGCGGGGGGATCAGTGAGCAGTTCTTC.

CDR3 protein: CASSLQGSPLHF. The CDR3 nucleotides read TGTGCCAGCAGCTTACAGGGTTCACCCCTCCACTTT. The V call is TRBV7-2, the J call TRBJ1-6; weak D call: TRBD1 (5 bases). Trimming pared 2 bases from V and 9 bases from J, leaving 5 bases between. CDR1 is SGHTA and CDR2 is FQGNSA in the germline V gene. CDR3 size: 12 residues. The entire variable domain, with the rest obtained from reference TRBV7-2 and TRBJ1-6, is as follows: GAGVSQSPSNKVTEKGKDVELRCDPISGHTALYWYRQSLGQGLEFLIYFQGNSAPDKSGLPSDRFSAERTGGSVSTLTIQRTQQEDSAVYLCASSLQGSPLHFGNGTRLTVT.

The chain joins TRBV6-2 or TRBV6-3 to TRBJ2-7, with a weak D call TRBD1 (6 bases). The CDR3 sequence is 14 residues long. The V gene's germline CDR1 is MNHEY and CDR2 SVGEGT. V was clipped by 4 bases and J by 9 bases, with 19 bases between them. The CDR3 loop is CASSSSGTWGRQYV. The CDR3 DNA reads TGTGCCAGCAGTTCCTCCGGGACCTGGGGGCGGCAGTACGTC.

This chain connects TRBV4-2 to TRBJ2-2; 7 nucleotides align to TRBD2. Trimming removed 4 bases from V and 8 bases from J; junction bases left unmatched: 7. The V gene's germline CDR1 is LGHNA and CDR2 YNFKEQ. The length of the CDR3 is 14 residues. As DNA, the CDR3 is TGTGCCAGCAGCCTTTCGACTAGCTTAGGGGAGCTGTTTTTT. Translation gives CASSLSTSLGELFF.

This clone was seen a handful of times. The chain couples TRBV3-1 (or the pseudogene TRBV3-2) to TRBJ2-1; no reliable D call. V lost 3 bases, J lost 6 bases, and 12 bases lay in between. CDR1 is LGHDT and CDR2 is YNNKEL in the germline V gene (reference sequence). This CDR3 comprises 14 residues. The CDR3 coding sequence is TGTGCCAGCAGCCAGAGAGGTGGAGCCAATGAGCAGTTCTTC. Amino acids: CASSQRGGANEQFF.

The gene calls are TRBV6-2 or TRBV6-3 and TRBJ2-7, with D unresolved. This CDR3 has 13 residues. V lost 2 bases, J lost 5 bases, and 10 bases lay in between. CDR1 MNHEY and CDR2 SVGEGT come from the germline V gene. The CDR3 nucleotides are TGTGCCAGCAGTTACGGGCTTCGAAACGAGCAGTACGTC. This gives the protein CASSYGLRNEQYV.

This clone occurred once. The genes are TRBV5-1 and TRBJ2-3, with 12 bases fitting TRBD2. Germline V gene lookup returns CDR1 SGHRS and CDR2 YFSETQ. The V and J ends lost 4 bases and 3 bases, in that order; junction bases with no gene match: 6. The CDR3 covers 16 residues. The CDR3: CASSEGLAGRTDTQYF. As DNA, the CDR3 is TGCGCCAGCAGCGAGGGACTAGCGGGCCGAACAGATACGCAGTATTTT.

The rearrangement joins TRBV14 to TRBJ2-1; D possibly corresponds to TRBD1 (7 bases). Germline loops: CDR1 SGHDN, CDR2 FVKESK. Deletions cut 4 bases from V and 4 bases from J, with 14 bases between. The CDR3 has 15 residues. The CDR3 spells CASSPPQGGYNEQFF. The CDR3 DNA reads as TGTGCCAGCAGCCCCCCCCAGGGGGGATACAATGAGCAGTTCTTC.

This chain connects TRBV7-2 to TRBJ1-6, with no clear D. Germline CDR1 is SGHTA and CDR2 is FQGNSA. The CDR3 extends over 16 amino acids. Trimming shortened V by 5 bases and J by 0 bases, and 11 bases separated the two germline ends. The CDR3 protein is CASSPDMSSYNSPLHF. The CDR3 DNA reads TGTGCCAGCAGCCCCGACATGAGCTCCTATAATTCACCCCTCCACTTT.

The rearrangement links TRBV2 to TRBJ1-1; no clear D gene. The CDR3 consists of 12 residues. Trimming cost V 10 bases and J 5 bases, with 14 bases left between them. Germline loops: CDR1 SNHLY, CDR2 FYNNEI. The CDR3: CATLRGDTEAFF. In DNA form, the CDR3 reads TGTGCCACCCTCCGCGGGGATACTGAAGCTTTCTTT. The variable domain in full, with the rest retrieved from reference TRBV2 and TRBJ1-1, is EPEVTQTPSHQVTQMGQEVILRCVPISNHLYFYWYRQILGQKVEFLVSFYNNEISEKSEIFDDQFSVERPDGSNFTLKIRSTKLEDSAMYFCATLRGDTEAFFGQGTRLTVV.

CDR3 nucleotides: TGTGCCACCAGCAGAGACCGGAGAGGCTACGAGCAGTACGTC. Translating it yields CATSRDRRGYEQYV. The J gene is TRBJ2-7, the V gene TRBV15; no clear D gene. Trimming left V 0 bases short and J 3 bases short, with 9 bases between. Germline CDR1 reads LNHNV; CDR2 reads YYDKDF (reference sequence). The CDR3 loop spans 14 amino acids.

CDR3 nucleotide sequence: TGTGCCAGTTTGGAGGGGAATTCACCCCTCCACTTT. This translates into CASLEGNSPLHF. This chain joins TRBV19 and TRBJ1-6, with D tentatively TRBD1 (5 bases). The germline V gene has CDR1 LNHDA and CDR2 SQIVND (reference sequence). V shed 8 bases and J shed 7 bases, with 9 bases lying between them. The CDR3 totals 12 residues.

This chain uses TRBV2 with TRBJ2-5; D is possibly TRBD1 (6 bases). The CDR3 contains 14 residues. With 6 bases removed from V and 4 bases from J, the gap between germline ends came to 15 bases. Germline CDR1 SNHLY, CDR2 FYNNEI. CDR3 coding DNA: TGTGCCAGCAGGAGAACAGGGTCAGGAGAGACCCAGTACTTC. Its protein is CASRRTGSGETQYF.

The chain employs TRBV24-1 and TRBJ1-6, with a possible D match to TRBD1 (5 bases). The germline gives CDR1 KGHDR, CDR2 SFDVKD. The V and J ends lost 4 bases and 8 bases respectively, with 29 bases between them. The CDR3 is made up of 20 amino acids. DNA for the CDR3: TGTGCCACCAGTGACCGTCTAGACATTTGGCCAGACAGCCTCGATTCACCCCTCCACTTT. This sequence encodes CATSDRLDIWPDSLDSPLHF.

This sequence joins TRBV2 and TRBJ1-4; D ambiguous. Deletions cut 4 bases from V and 4 bases from J, with 19 bases between. CDR1 and CDR2 from the germline V gene are SNHLY and FYNNEI. The CDR3 extends over 17 amino acids. The CDR3 protein is CASSASLDGRLNEKLFF. In nucleotides, the CDR3 is TGTGCCAGCAGTGCTTCGTTAGACGGAAGACTTAATGAAAAACTGTTTTTT.

The chain carries TRBV14 and TRBJ1-3; D remains ambiguous. Germline CDR1 is SGHDN and CDR2 is FVKESK. The CDR3 runs to 13 residues. Deletions cut 1 base from V and 4 bases from J, with 5 bases between. The DNA of the CDR3 is TGTGCCAGCAGCCAAGGAAGCGGAAACACCATATATTTT. The encoded protein is CASSQGSGNTIYF.

The chain uses TRBV10-3 and TRBJ1-1; D unresolved. Trimming left V 5 bases short and J 0 bases short, with 10 bases between. The CDR3 covers 14 residues. Looked up from germline, CDR1 is ENHRY and CDR2 is SYGVKD. The CDR3: CAISFGVVNTEAFF. CDR3 coding DNA: TGTGCCATCAGTTTCGGGGTGGTGAACACTGAAGCTTTCTTT.